One and the same sample provided the 31 T cell receptor beta chains below, sequenced in a study of tumor-infiltrating lymphocytes in primary liver carcinoma. Constant-region priming of about 500 ng total RNA yielded TCR beta cDNA. It was through three nested multiplex PCR rounds of slightly modified ARM-PCR that TCR beta libraries arose. Researchers ran the first two PCR rounds for ten to eleven cycles each with TRBV1-TRBV30 forward primers and a C-beta reverse primer. TCRdb analysed the multiplex PCR reads with MiXCR anew, one entry per CDR3 protein. The sample yields approximately 300,000 distinct CDR3 sequences, roughly two thirds seen once. Unsorted whole blood served as the source of blood RNA, and germline DNA was extracted as well. Sequencing was performed on peripheral blood. These receptor sequences come from a man aged 35 to 55 with primary liver carcinoma and hepatitis B virus infection.

Regarding this clonotype: A much larger clone lies one base from this, so it may be a read error. The chain carries TRBV5-1 and TRBJ2-7; D is unresolved. The germline V gene has CDR1 SGHRS and CDR2 YFSETQ. The CDR3 is made up of 12 amino acids. DNA of the CDR3: TGCGCCTGCAGCTCCTACTCCTACGAGCAGTACTTC. Translating gives CACSSYSYEQYF.

Regarding this clonotype: Germline and junction disagree at one end, which may indicate a read error. V and J are TRBV6-2 or TRBV6-3 and TRBJ2-1; 8 bases fit TRBD2. CDR3 length: 18 residues. The germline V gene has CDR1 MNHEY and CDR2 SVGEGT. The CDR3 protein is CVSSYLVGSGISYNEQFF. The CDR3 nucleotides read TGTGTCAGCAGTTACCTAGTGGGTAGCGGGATCTCCTACAATGAGCAGTTCTTC.

With respect to this clonotype: This may arise from a read error, as a much more abundant clone is one base away. The genes are TRBV6-5 and TRBJ2-7, with 7 bases identical to TRBD2. The CDR3 loop spans 15 amino acids. The junction had 9 bases not matched to a gene; V was cut back by 4 bases and J by 3 bases. Looked up from germline, CDR1 is MNHEY and CDR2 is SVGAGI. The CDR3 loop is CASSSFGGGLYEQYF. For the CDR3, the DNA is TGTGCCAGCAGTTCCTTTGGGGGAGGGCTCTACGAGCAGTACTTC.

The chain combines TRBV4-1 with TRBJ2-1; D is unclear. The V end lost 4 bases, the J end lost 1 base, and 11 bases lay between the germline ends. The CDR3 loop spans 15 amino acids. Germline lookup yields CDR1 MGHRA and CDR2 YSYEKL. DNA of the CDR3: TGCGCCAGCAGCCTAGAACTCATTTCCTACAATGAGCAGTTCTTC. Protein sequence: CASSLELISYNEQFF.

Comments on this clonotype: The conserved phenylalanine or tryptophan normally closing the CDR3 is absent here, so this likely arose from a read error. The gene calls are TRBV12-3 or TRBV12-4 and TRBJ2-1; 8 bases align to TRBD2. The length of the CDR3 is 15 residues. The ends lost 6 bases at V and 6 bases at J; junction bases unmatched: 10. The CDR3 spells CASRWTSRVANEQFI. The CDR3 DNA sequence: TGTGCCAGCAGATGGACTAGCAGGGTCGCCAATGAGCAGTTCATC.

For this clonotype: A read error is possible here, since a much larger clone lies one base away. The chain carries TRBV4-1 and TRBJ2-7, with D possibly TRBD1 on 6 matching bases. Germline V gene sequence: CDR1 MGHRA, CDR2 YSYEKL. The CDR3 sequence is 15 residues long. The CDR3 DNA reads as TGCGCCAGGAGCCAAGGACAGTTAGCCTGGTACGAGCAGTACTTC. Its protein product is CARSQGQLAWYEQYF.

The rearrangement links TRBV11-2 to TRBJ2-7, with 11 bases identical to TRBD2. The CDR3 extends over 14 amino acids. Germline values: CDR1 SGHAT, CDR2 FQNNGV. J gave up 9 bases and V 5 bases, and 9 bases lay outside the gene matches. The CDR3 loop reads CASSAASGRRVQYF. CDR3 DNA sequence: TGTGCCAGCAGCGCGGCTAGCGGGAGGCGAGTGCAGTACTTC.

Comment on this clonotype: A much larger clone is a single base away; this may be a read error. CDR3 DNA sequence: TGTGCCAGCAGCTTAGCTGCAGGGAGAGAGACCCGGTACTTC. Residues: CASSLAAGRETRYF. The chain joins TRBV7-8 to TRBJ2-5; either TRBD1 or TRBD2 may supply D (5 bases each). Germline V gene lookup returns CDR1 SGHVS and CDR2 FQNEAQ. The CDR3 covers 14 residues.

Points on this clonotype: Lacking the conserved final phenylalanine or tryptophan, this CDR3 likely reflects a read error. This sequence joins TRBV6-5 and TRBJ2-5; TRBD1 aligns across 7 bases. This CDR3 has 14 residues. Germline assignment: CDR1 MNHEY and CDR2 SVGAGI. CDR3: CASSQQGWEEIQYC. The CDR3 region has the DNA TGTGCCAGCAGCCAACAGGGGTGGGAAGAGATCCAGTACTGC.

This clonotype was found many times. The chain links TRBV5-1 to TRBJ1-2; no clear D gene. Germline V gene data show CDR1 as SGHRS and CDR2 as YFSETQ. V lost 0 bases to trimming and J lost 1 base, with 4 bases between them. The CDR3 extends over 13 amino acids. The CDR3, as DNA: TGCGCCAGCAGCTTGGACAATAACTATGGCTACACCTTC. Its translation is CASSLDNNYGYTF.

This clonotype was counted many times. The rearrangement joins TRBV4-3 to TRBJ1-2; 7 bases are shared with TRBD1. Germline CDR1 is LGHNA and CDR2 is YSLEER. V dropped 3 bases and J dropped 5; count of bases not matched to a gene: 3. The CDR3 is 13 amino acids. CDR3 bases: TGCGCCAGCAGCCAGATGGGACAGTATGGCTACACCTTC. Protein product: CASSQMGQYGYTF.

This sequence joins TRBV6-1 and TRBJ2-3, with D uncertain. Between the trimmed V and J ends, which lost 3 bases and 2 bases, there was a span of 6 bases. The CDR3 has 13 amino acids. Germline values: CDR1 MNHNS, CDR2 SASEGT. This chain's CDR3 is CASSDVNTDTQYF. The CDR3 DNA reads TGTGCCAGCAGTGATGTAAACACAGATACGCAGTATTTT.

This clonotype came up many times. The V call is TRBV29-1, the J call TRBJ2-3; D perhaps matches TRBD2 (6 bases). The CDR3 runs to 12 residues. CDR1 and CDR2 from the germline V gene are SQVTM and ANQGSEA. The CDR3 DNA is TGCAGGGCGGGGTTTAAAGGAGATACGCAGTATTTT. Protein sequence: CRAGFKGDTQYF.

The V and J genes are TRBV4-1 and TRBJ2-7; D possibly corresponds to TRBD1 (6 bases). Deletions cut 4 bases from V and 3 bases from J, with 16 bases between. CDR3 length: 15 residues. The V gene's germline CDR1 is MGHRA and CDR2 YSYEKL. The CDR3 DNA is TGCGCCAGCAGCCTTCGACAGGCCTCCTTCTACGAGCAGTACTTC. Protein sequence: CASSLRQASFYEQYF.

Notes on this clonotype: A read error may explain this, as a much larger clone is one base away. The rearrangement joins TRBV4-3 to TRBJ2-3, with D uncertain. Germline CDR1 reads LGHNA; CDR2 reads YSLEER. The V gene lost 3 bases and the J gene lost 7 bases, with 20 bases spanning the gap. The CDR3 is 16 residues long. This chain's CDR3 is CASSQTSIPATYTQYF. The CDR3 nucleotides read TGCGCCAGCAGCCAGACGAGTATCCCCGCGACATATACGCAGTATTTT.

A note on this clonotype: A much larger clone sits a single nucleotide away, making a read error possible. The chain has TRBV6-5 and TRBJ2-4, with 8 positions matching TRBD1. Germline CDR1 reads MNHEY; CDR2 reads SVGAGI. The CDR3 runs 14 residues. J gave up 10 bases and V 0 bases, and 5 bases lay outside the gene matches. The CDR3 reads CASSYSQTGAIQYF. In DNA, the CDR3 is TGTGCCAGCAGTTACTCTCAGACAGGGGCAATTCAGTACTTC.

On this clonotype itself: At one of its ends the junction is not consistent with the germline gene, which may arise from a read error. The chain carries TRBV6-1 and TRBJ1-5, with 7 bases fitting TRBD1. CDR3 length equals 13 residues. Germline loops: CDR1 MNHNS, CDR2 SASEGT. The CDR3 DNA is TGTTCCAGCAGTGATCAGGGGGTTCAGCCCCAGCATTTT. Translation: CSSSDQGVQPQHF.

On this clonotype itself: A much larger clone is a single base away; this may be a read error. The rearrangement joins TRBV12-3 or TRBV12-4 to TRBJ1-4, with 8 bases aligning to TRBD1. The CDR3 runs 12 residues. The CDR3 DNA reads TGTGCCAGCAGTCATGGGCGGACAGGGCCCATTTTT. Encoded protein: CASSHGRTGPIF.

Many counts were recorded for this clonotype. The chain joins TRBV4-1 to TRBJ1-1, with 8 bases that match TRBD1. After removal of 4 bases from V and 1 base from J, the junction contained 8 bases not matched to a gene. Per the germline V gene, CDR1 is MGHRA and CDR2 is YSYEKL. The CDR3 consists of 16 residues. CDR3 amino acids: CASSLTGAPTNTEAFF. The CDR3 region has the DNA TGCGCCAGCAGCCTGACAGGGGCCCCCACGAACACTGAAGCTTTCTTT.

Points on this clonotype: A much larger clone lies a single base off, so this may be a read error. In DNA, the CDR3 is TGTGCCGGCAGTTCGACAGGGATCAACACTGAAGCTTTCTTT. Its protein is CAGSSTGINTEAFF. This chain links TRBV5-6 with TRBJ1-1; 7 nucleotides align to TRBD1. This CDR3 has 14 amino acids. Per the germline V gene, CDR1 is SGHDT and CDR2 is YYEEEE.

In regard to this clonotype: A clone one base away is much larger, so this may be a read error. The gene calls are TRBV29-1 and TRBJ1-1; D call uncertain. CDR3 length equals 13 residues. CDR1 and CDR2 from the germline V gene are SQVTM and ANQGSEA. V lost 5 bases, J lost 5 bases, and 15 bases lay in between. The CDR3, as DNA: TGCAGCGTTAGATCGGAGGCTAGGACTGAAGCTTTCTTT. Its protein product is CSVRSEARTEAFF.

The rearrangement uses TRBV4-2 and TRBJ2-7; D gene uncertain. The CDR3 runs 14 residues. The V end was cut by 4 bases, the J end by 5 bases, with 15 bases between. Germline assignment: CDR1 LGHNA and CDR2 YNFKEQ. The CDR3 DNA sequence: TGTGCCAGCAGCCGCCCTACAGCAGACCACGAGCAGTACTTC. This codes for CASSRPTADHEQYF.

The V and J genes are TRBV6-6 and TRBJ2-7; either TRBD1 or TRBD2 may fit D (5 bases each). Trimming took 3 bases from V and 9 from J, leaving 18 bases between them. Germline CDR1 reads MNHNY; CDR2 reads SVGAGI (reference sequence). The CDR3 length is 14 residues. The CDR3 DNA reads TGTGCCAGCAGTTATTCACGGGGCGGCCTGGGGCAGTACTTC. Residues: CASSYSRGGLGQYF.

A word on this clonotype: This may arise from a read error, as a much more abundant clone is one base away. The genes are TRBV28 and TRBJ2-1; weak D call: TRBD1 (6 bases). Germline values: CDR1 MDHEN, CDR2 SYDVKM. The V and J ends lost 8 bases and 4 bases respectively, with 18 bases between them. The CDR3 has 15 amino acids. The chain's CDR3 is CASRKGGDSYNEQFF. CDR3 nucleotides: TGTGCCAGCCGTAAAGGGGGAGACTCTTACAATGAGCAGTTCTTC.

The gene calls are TRBV5-5 and TRBJ1-6; no definite D call. CDR1 is SGHKS, CDR2 YYEKEE, per germline (reference sequence). CDR3 length equals 16 residues. Trimming removed 2 bases at V and 0 bases at J, with 9 bases between. In nucleotides, the CDR3 is TGTGCCAGCAGCTTCCGAGGATCCTCCTATAATTCACCCCTCCACTTT. It specifies CASSFRGSSYNSPLHF. Combining the CDR3 with reference TRBV5-5 and TRBJ1-6 gives the whole variable domain DAGVTQSPTHLIKTRGQQVTLRCSPISGHKSVSWYQQVLGQGPQFIFQYYEKEERGRGNFPDRFSARQFPNYSSELNVNALLLGDSALYLCASSFRGSSYNSPLHFGNGTRLTVT.

Turning to this clonotype: A much larger clonotype is one base distant, so this may be a read error. A read error is likely, as this CDR3 ends without the conserved phenylalanine or tryptophan. The chain carries TRBV12-3 or TRBV12-4 and TRBJ2-1; D ambiguous. Trimming took off 2 bases at V and 5 bases at J, with 10 bases between the two ends. CDR3 length: 14 amino acids. DNA of the CDR3: TGTGCCAGCAGTTTATACCTAGGCGACAATGAGCAGTTCTTA. Protein product: CASSLYLGDNEQFL.

The table lists this clonotype with a few counts. V usage is TRBV6-2 or TRBV6-3 and J usage is TRBJ2-1, with D possibly being TRBD1 (5 bases). The CDR3 spans 15 residues. Trimming left V 6 bases short and J 0 bases short, with 12 bases between. Germline lookup yields CDR1 MNHEY and CDR2 SVGEGT. CDR3 region: CASSPRQSSYNEQFF. The CDR3 DNA is TGTGCCAGCAGCCCCCGACAGAGCTCCTACAATGAGCAGTTCTTC.

Details on this clonotype: At one end the junction does not follow the germline gene, possibly because of a read error. CDR3 residues: CASSLRLF. DNA for the CDR3: TGTGCCAGTTCCCTCCGGCTCTTT. This chain links TRBV19 with TRBJ1-4; D is unresolved. CDR3 size: 8 residues. Germline loops: CDR1 LNHDA, CDR2 SQIVND (reference sequence).

V usage is TRBV13 and J usage is TRBJ2-3; D gene ambiguous. Trimming shortened V by 4 bases and J by 4 bases, and 9 bases separated the two germline ends. The CDR3 spans 13 residues. Germline loops: CDR1 PRHDT, CDR2 FYEKMQ (reference sequence). The CDR3 bases are TGTGCCAGCAGCTCAAAGATGGCAGATACGCAGTATTTT. It translates to CASSSKMADTQYF.

Of note for this clonotype: A much bigger clone sits one base away, suggesting this may be a read error. The chain joins TRBV29-1 to TRBJ2-1; 11 nucleotides agree with TRBD2. The last part of the DNA fits TRBJ2-7 better; the J call may be wrong. Germline V CDR1 and CDR2: SQVTM, ANQGSEA. The CDR3 contains 14 residues. In DNA, the CDR3 is TGCAGCGCCTGTGATAGCGGGAGGGGTGATGAGCAGTACTTC. Its translation is CSACDSGRGDEQYF.

Many counts were recorded for this clonotype. This chain uses TRBV4-1 with TRBJ1-2; weak D call: TRBD1 (6 bases). The CDR3 contains 15 residues. V was shortened by 0 bases and J by 8 bases, with 16 bases between the two germline ends. From germline, CDR1 is MGHRA and CDR2 YSYEKL. The CDR3 sequence: CASSQDLGAREGYTF. The CDR3 DNA reads TGCGCCAGCAGCCAAGATCTGGGGGCTCGTGAGGGCTACACCTTC.